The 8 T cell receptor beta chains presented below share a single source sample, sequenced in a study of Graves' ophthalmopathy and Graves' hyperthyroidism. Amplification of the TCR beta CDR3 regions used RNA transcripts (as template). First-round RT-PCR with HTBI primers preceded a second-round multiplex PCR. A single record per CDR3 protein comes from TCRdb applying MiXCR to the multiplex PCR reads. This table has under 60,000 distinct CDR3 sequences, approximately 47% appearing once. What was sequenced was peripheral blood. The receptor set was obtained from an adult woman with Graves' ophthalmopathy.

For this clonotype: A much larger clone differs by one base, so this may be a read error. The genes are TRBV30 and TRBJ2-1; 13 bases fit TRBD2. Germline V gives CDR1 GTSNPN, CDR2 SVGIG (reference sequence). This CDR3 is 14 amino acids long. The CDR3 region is CAWSGLAGGNEQVF. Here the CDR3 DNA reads TGTGCCTGGAGTGGACTAGCGGGAGGAAATGAGCAGGTCTTC.

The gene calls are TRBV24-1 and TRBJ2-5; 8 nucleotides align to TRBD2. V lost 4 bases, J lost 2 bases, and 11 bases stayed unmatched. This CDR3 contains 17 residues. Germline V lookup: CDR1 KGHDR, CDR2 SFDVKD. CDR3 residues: CATSDPSGAGGQETQYF. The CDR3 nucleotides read TGTGCCACCAGTGACCCATCAGGCGCGGGAGGACAAGAGACCCAGTACTTC.

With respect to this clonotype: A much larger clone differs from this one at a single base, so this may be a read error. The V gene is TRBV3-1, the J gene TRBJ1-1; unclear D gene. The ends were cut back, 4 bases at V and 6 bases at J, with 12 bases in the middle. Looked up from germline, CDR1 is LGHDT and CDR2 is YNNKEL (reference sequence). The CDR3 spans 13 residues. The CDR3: CASSPLSGPEAFF. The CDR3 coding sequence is TGTGCCAGCAGCCCCCTAAGCGGGCCTGAAGCTTTCTTT.

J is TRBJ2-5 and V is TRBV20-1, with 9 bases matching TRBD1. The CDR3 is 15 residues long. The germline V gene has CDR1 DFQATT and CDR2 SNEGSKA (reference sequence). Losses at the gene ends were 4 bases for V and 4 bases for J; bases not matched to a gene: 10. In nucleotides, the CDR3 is TGCAGTGCTAATGACCTGGGACAGGGCCTAGAGACCCAGTACTTC. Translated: CSANDLGQGLETQYF.

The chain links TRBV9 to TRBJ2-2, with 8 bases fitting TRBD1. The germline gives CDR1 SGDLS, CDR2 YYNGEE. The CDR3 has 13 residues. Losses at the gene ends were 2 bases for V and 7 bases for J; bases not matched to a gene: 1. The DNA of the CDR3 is TGTGCCAGCAGCGTGGGGACAGGCGGGGAGCTGTTTTTT. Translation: CASSVGTGGELFF.

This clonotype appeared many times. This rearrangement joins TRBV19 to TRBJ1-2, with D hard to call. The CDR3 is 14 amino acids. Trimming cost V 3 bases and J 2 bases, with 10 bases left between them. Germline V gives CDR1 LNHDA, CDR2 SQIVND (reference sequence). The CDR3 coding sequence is TGTGCCAGTAGTATTAGCAGGATGAACTATGGCTACACCTTC. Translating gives CASSISRMNYGYTF.

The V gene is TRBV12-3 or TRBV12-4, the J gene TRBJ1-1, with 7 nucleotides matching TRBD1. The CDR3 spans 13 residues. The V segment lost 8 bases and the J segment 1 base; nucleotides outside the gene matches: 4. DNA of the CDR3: TGTGCCAGCGGCGACAGGGCGAACACTGAAGCTTTCTTT. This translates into CASGDRANTEAFF.

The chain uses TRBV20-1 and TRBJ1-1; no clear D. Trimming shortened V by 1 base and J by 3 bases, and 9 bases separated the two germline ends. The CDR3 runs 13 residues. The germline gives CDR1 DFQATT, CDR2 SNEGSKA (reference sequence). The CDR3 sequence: CSARGLADTEAFF. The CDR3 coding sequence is TGCAGTGCTAGAGGACTAGCGGACACTGAAGCTTTCTTT.